This T cell receptor beta chain was sequenced in a study of Ad26.COV2.S vaccination and SARS-CoV-2 variants. V lost 5 bases and J lost 3; bases outside the gene matches: 6. There are 15 residues in the CDR3. Germline-derived CDR1 and CDR2 are SGHAT and FQNNGV. The treatment: around 19 received Ad26.COV2.S at low or high dose, single or two shots; a few received placebo; per-sample allocation not given. Day 63 after the first injection of vaccine or placebo was the sampling time. The vaccine antigen was prefusion-stabilized Wuhan SARS-CoV-2 spike. The method was immunoSEQ multiplex PCR; TCRdb's version includes in-frame clones alone and lacks a portion of them. The sample consists of 300,000 to 350,000 clones, about 86% of them appearing once.

Sequencing was performed on peripheral blood, taken in a trial of Ad26.COV2.S vaccine versus placebo. This chain joins TRBV11-2 and TRBJ1-4; 7 bases match TRBD1. The receptor was derived from a person between 18 and 59 years old who received the Ad26.COV2.S COVID-19 vaccine or a placebo. The CDR3 here is CASSQQGIANEKLFF. The CDR3 coding sequence is TGTGCCAGCAGCCAACAGGGGATCGCTAATGAAAAACTGTTTTTT.